The rows below give T cell receptor beta chains drawn from one sample of a study of cytomegalovirus exposure and HLA in healthy donors. Repertoires were generated with immunoSEQ multiplex PCR, while TCRdb's copy carries only in-frame clones and drops some. The sample lists 120,000 to 150,000 clones, roughly 86% occurring once. The specimen sequenced was PBMCs. All receptors derive from a man aged 18 to 29 in good health and CMV-seropositive. Both conserved end residues are part of each CDR3. D genes are given only for firm matches. Not all rows give a size; the values are once, few, many and, for expanded clones, a class.

>-|-|TRBJ1-6|TRBV6-1
CASSETGSVNSPLHF
TGTGCCAGCAGTGAAACAGGGTCTGTTAATTCACCCCTCCACTTT
>TRBD2|-|TRBJ2-7|TRBV19
CASSIASGTTYEQYF
TGTGCCAGTAGTATAGCTAGCGGAACTACCTACGAGCAGTACTTC
>TRBD1|-|TRBJ1-1|TRBV6-6
CASSQGQGAYTEAFF
TGTGCCAGCAGCCAGGGACAGGGGGCGTACACTGAAGCTTTCTTT
>-|-|TRBJ1-2|TRBV5-6
CASSFPPARGYTF
TGTGCCAGCAGCTTCCCACCCGCCAGGGGCTACACCTTC
>TRBD1|-|TRBJ2-2|TRBV6-5
CASSYSGQGGPGELFF
TGTGCCAGCAGTTACTCAGGACAGGGTGGTCCCGGGGAGCTGTTTTTT
>TRBD1|-|TRBJ1-2|TRBV19
CASRSRGGPDGYTF
TGTGCCAGTAGAAGCAGAGGGGGCCCGGATGGCTACACCTTC
>TRBD2|once|TRBJ2-3|TRBV11-3
CASSFGGGAAQYF
TGTGCCAGCAGCTTCGGCGGGGGGGCAGCGCAGTATTTT
>TRBD1|-|TRBJ2-1|TRBV18
CASSTGADEQFF
TGTGCCAGCTCTACAGGGGCCGATGAGCAGTTCTTC
>TRBD1|few|TRBJ1-5|TRBV6-4
CASSRTGEFNQPQHF
TGTGCCAGCAGTCGGACAGGGGAGTTTAATCAGCCCCAGCATTTT
>-|-|TRBJ1-4|TRBV15
CATSRDSGLAGEKLFF
TGTGCCACCAGCAGAGATTCTGGCCTGGCAGGGGAAAAACTGTTTTTT
>TRBD1|-|TRBJ1-1|TRBV7-6
CASSLWQGADEAFF
TGTGCCAGCAGCTTATGGCAGGGGGCAGATGAAGCTTTCTTT
>TRBD1|-|TRBJ2-1|TRBV11-2
CASSPGTGTYNEQFF
TGTGCCAGCAGCCCTGGGACAGGCACTTACAATGAGCAGTTCTTC
>-|-|TRBJ2-7|TRBV10-3
CAISSDRGLTYEQYF
TGTGCCATCAGTTCAGATCGGGGGTTAACCTACGAGCAGTACTTC
>-|-|TRBJ1-5|TRBV18
CASSPPVQGKSNQPQHF
TGTGCCAGCTCACCACCGGTCCAGGGCAAGTCCAATCAGCCCCAGCATTTT
>-|-|TRBJ1-3|TRBV27
CASSSLNSGNTIYF
TGTGCCAGCAGTTCCCTTAACTCTGGAAACACCATATATTTT
>TRBD2|-|TRBJ2-1|TRBV7-8
CASSPHFGGMGSNEQFF
TGTGCCAGCAGCCCCCACTTCGGGGGGATGGGGAGCAATGAGCAGTTCTTC
>-|-|TRBJ1-1|TRBV25-1
CASSEIGGSREAFF
TGTGCCAGCAGTGAAATTGGGGGGAGCAGAGAAGCTTTCTTT
>-|-|TRBJ2-2|TRBV2
CASSEAEYTGELFF
TGTGCCAGCAGTGAAGCAGAGTACACCGGGGAGCTGTTTTTT
>-|-|TRBJ2-2|TRBV7-6
CASSLGGTLNTGELFF
TGTGCCAGCAGCTTAGGCGGGACCCTTAACACCGGGGAGCTGTTTTTT
>TRBD1|-|TRBJ2-1|TRBV5-1
CASSSAGGTYNEQFF
TGCGCCAGCAGCTCCGCAGGGGGAACCTACAATGAGCAGTTCTTC
>TRBD1|-|TRBJ1-1|TRBV6-6
CASSATGPTEAFF
TGTGCCAGCAGTGCGACAGGGCCCACTGAAGCTTTCTTT
>TRBD1|-|TRBJ1-3|TRBV2
CASTGGRLFSGNTIYF
TGTGCCAGCACAGGGGGCCGCCTATTCTCTGGAAACACCATATATTTT
>TRBD2|-|TRBJ2-1|TRBV5-4
CASSLGLAGGRTEQFF
TGTGCCAGCAGTTTAGGACTAGCGGGAGGGCGTACTGAGCAGTTCTTC
>TRBD2|-|TRBJ2-3|TRBV27
CASSVLADPAGTQYF
TGTGCCAGCAGTGTACTAGCGGACCCCGCCGGTACGCAGTATTTT
>TRBD1|-|TRBJ2-2|TRBV5-6
CASSITGDDGELFF
TGTGCCAGCAGCATAACAGGGGATGACGGGGAGCTGTTTTTT
>TRBD1|-|TRBJ1-4|TRBV14
CASSLRQGSNEKLFF
TGTGCCAGCAGCCTAAGACAGGGCTCTAATGAAAAACTGTTTTTT
>-|-|TRBJ1-2|TRBV6-1
CASSEAGGWSGYGYTF
TGTGCCAGCAGTGAAGCGGGGGGATGGAGTGGATATGGCTACACCTTC
>-|few|TRBJ1-5|TRBV4-1
CASSHGGSNQPQHF
TGCGCCAGCAGCCACGGAGGGAGCAATCAGCCCCAGCATTTT
>-|-|TRBJ2-5|TRBV14
CASSRTVQETQYF
TGTGCCAGCAGCCGGACAGTCCAAGAGACCCAGTACTTC
>-|-|TRBJ1-2|TRBV27
CASSLSNGAGYTF
TGTGCCAGCAGTTTATCGAATGGGGCTGGCTACACCTTC
>-|-|TRBJ1-2|TRBV5-1
CASSLESRRGYTF
TGCGCCAGCAGCTTGGAATCTAGAAGAGGCTACACCTTC
>-|few|TRBJ2-5|TRBV5-1
CASSLSPGGTQTQYF
TGCGCCAGCAGCTTGTCCCCAGGGGGGACGCAGACCCAGTACTTC
>TRBD2|-|TRBJ2-7|TRBV11-2
CASSLGTSGSAYEQYF
TGTGCCAGCAGCTTAGGGACTAGCGGGTCTGCCTACGAGCAGTACTTC
>TRBD1|few|TRBJ1-2|TRBV4-1
CASSQATGDGYTF
TGCGCCAGCAGCCAAGCGACAGGGGATGGCTACACCTTC
>TRBD2|-|TRBJ2-1|TRBV10-2
CASSRREISYNEQFF
TGCGCCAGCAGTAGGCGGGAGATCTCCTACAATGAGCAGTTCTTC
>TRBD2|-|TRBJ2-1|TRBV13
CASSLVLAGEQFF
TGTGCCAGCAGCTTAGTACTAGCGGGTGAGCAGTTCTTC
>TRBD2|-|TRBJ2-5|TRBV28
CASTLAVAGGLKTQYF
TGTGCCAGCACCCTAGCGGTAGCGGGGGGGCTAAAGACCCAGTACTTC
>-|once|TRBJ1-1|TRBV4-1
CASSQDPQGNTEAFF
TGCGCCAGCAGCCAAGATCCCCAGGGGAACACTGAAGCTTTCTTT
>TRBD2|-|TRBJ2-1|TRBV30
CAWSWSSGPLYNEQFF
TGTGCCTGGAGTTGGTCTAGCGGGCCTTTATACAATGAGCAGTTCTTC
>TRBD1|-|TRBJ1-1|TRBV27
CASSSGQGNTEAFF
TGTGCCAGCAGTTCGGGACAGGGCAACACTGAAGCTTTCTTT